The 18 T cell receptor beta chains reported below all come from one sample, sequenced in a study of T cells after yellow fever vaccination (dated by TCRdb to about 2019). To prepare the library, 5' RACE was applied. The run used an Illumina NovaSeq 6000. TCRdb reran the public reads through fastp at Q25 and MiXCR, keeping productive beta chains. Merged by CDR3 protein, the rows form single entries marked with the most common genes and DNA. This sample is represented by about 350,000 distinct CDR3 sequences; approximately 4% of them were singletons. The ten largest make up about 22% of the sample. In light of the paper, this sample's treatment or condition label describes: live attenuated yellow fever vaccine strain. The input for sequencing was PBMCs, taken 5 days after the yellow fever booster vaccination. Receptors were obtained from a young man who received the YFV17D yellow fever vaccine.

This clonotype was counted many times. The chain recombines TRBV7-9 with TRBJ2-5, with D maybe TRBD1 (5 bases). The ends were cut back, 1 base at V and 5 bases at J, with 14 bases in the middle. Per the germline V gene, CDR1 is SEHNR and CDR2 is FQNEAQ (reference sequence). The CDR3 runs to 15 residues. Here the CDR3 DNA reads TGTGCCAGCAGCTTAGAGGGGTTGAGTACGGAGACCCAGTACTTC. Protein product: CASSLEGLSTETQYF.

The CDR3 DNA follows: TGTGCCAGCTTCCGGGACAGCCTTCAAGAGACCCAGTACTTC. Translation gives CASFRDSLQETQYF. The V and J genes are TRBV6-4 and TRBJ2-5; 7 nucleotides line up with TRBD1. The V and J ends lost 8 bases and 2 bases, in that order; junction bases with no gene match: 8. The CDR3 has 14 amino acids. The germline V gene encodes CDR1 MRHNA and CDR2 SNTAGT.

The J gene is TRBJ2-2, the V gene TRBV4-2; D possibly uses TRBD1 or TRBD2 (5 bases each). With 0 bases removed from V and 2 bases from J, the gap between germline ends came to 10 bases. CDR1 is LGHNA and CDR2 is YNFKEQ in the germline V gene. The CDR3 is made up of 16 amino acids. The CDR3 here is CASSQDQGVNTGELFF. In DNA, the CDR3 is TGTGCCAGCAGCCAAGACCAGGGAGTTAACACCGGGGAGCTGTTTTTT.

The chain combines TRBV3-1 with TRBJ1-1, with D uncertain. The ends were cut back, 1 base at V and 5 bases at J, with 11 bases in the middle. The germline gives CDR1 LGHDT, CDR2 YNNKEL (reference sequence). This CDR3 has 14 amino acids. The CDR3 sequence is CASSQARAKTEAFF. The CDR3, as DNA: TGTGCCAGCAGCCAAGCCCGGGCCAAAACTGAAGCTTTCTTT.

Only a few counts were recorded for this clonotype. V is TRBV7-8 and J is TRBJ2-1; D uncertain. The CDR3 length is 14 residues. CDR1 and CDR2 (germline): SGHVS, FQNEAQ. Trimming took 5 bases from V and 3 from J, leaving 11 bases between them. The CDR3: CASSGELHYNEQFF. CDR3 DNA: TGTGCCAGCAGCGGAGAGCTGCACTACAATGAGCAGTTCTTC.

The chain has TRBV21-1 and TRBJ2-7; TRBD2 is taken as the D call from the table, unchecked against the DNA. TRBV21-1 is marked as a pseudogene. CDR3 length: 10 residues. CDR3: CASSPRTRYV. As DNA, the CDR3 is TGTGCCAGCAGCCCCCGCACGAGATACGTC.

In this sample, this clonotype turned up many times. The chain links TRBV2 to TRBJ2-7; 8 positions agree with TRBD1. CDR1 SNHLY and CDR2 FYNNEI come from the germline V gene. With 6 bases clipped from V and 5 bases from J, the junction kept 9 bases outside the gene matches. This CDR3 is 14 amino acids long. The DNA for the CDR3 is TGTGCCAGCAGGACAGGGGACCTCCTAGACGAGCAGTACGTC. It specifies CASRTGDLLDEQYV.

The genes are TRBV7-2 and TRBJ2-7; tentatively, D is TRBD2 (5 bases). The germline V and J ends were trimmed by 3 bases and 5 bases, with 14 bases remaining between them. CDR1 is SGHTA, CDR2 FQGNSA, per germline. The CDR3 has 14 amino acids. The CDR3 coding sequence is TGTGCCAGCAGCTTCCAGACGGGGATGGACGAGCAGTACTTC. This codes for CASSFQTGMDEQYF.

In its sample, this clonotype was seen many times. The rearrangement links TRBV12-3 or TRBV12-4 to TRBJ1-1; D may be TRBD1 (6 bases). Trimming took 6 bases from V and 1 from J, leaving 12 bases between them. The CDR3 is 14 amino acids. CDR3 region: CASRGDTSNTEAFF. The CDR3 bases are TGTGCCAGCAGAGGGGACACCTCGAACACTGAAGCTTTCTTT.

The chain carries TRBV19 and TRBJ2-6, with unresolved D. Germline assignment: CDR1 LNHDA and CDR2 SQIVND (reference sequence). This CDR3 region has 15 residues. V was shortened by 7 bases and J by 0 bases, with 10 bases between the two germline ends. CDR3 in DNA: TGTGCCAGTACCGATTGGGTCTCTGGGGCCAACGTCCTGACTTTC. Its protein is CASTDWVSGANVLTF.

There are a few counts of this clonotype. The chain couples TRBV28 to TRBJ2-2; no clear D gene. Trimming removed 7 bases at V and 4 bases at J, with 13 bases between. The CDR3 extends over 14 amino acids. Germline CDR1 and CDR2: MDHEN and SYDVKM. The DNA of the CDR3 is TGTGCCAGCAACCGGATCACGTTCACCGGGGAGCTGTTTTTT. Residues: CASNRITFTGELFF. The whole variable domain, remainder taken from reference TRBV28 and TRBJ2-2, is DVKVTQSSRYLVKRTGEKVFLECVQDMDHENMFWYRQDPGLGLRLIYFSYDVKMKEKGDIPEGYSVSREKKERFSLILESASTNQTSMYLCASNRITFTGELFFGEGSRLTVL.

This clonotype was observed at least ten times. The rearrangement joins TRBV24-1 to TRBJ2-7; 7 bases line up with TRBD2. Trimming cost V 7 bases and J 3 bases; bases outside gene matches: 8. The CDR3 runs to 14 residues. The germline gives CDR1 KGHDR, CDR2 SFDVKD. Here the CDR3 DNA reads TGTGCCACCAGCCGAAAGGGGAGGGACTACGAGCAGTACTTC. This translates into CATSRKGRDYEQYF.

This clonotype was picked up many times. V and J are TRBV20-1 and TRBJ2-4; D call uncertain. This CDR3 comprises 13 residues. The germline V gene encodes CDR1 DFQATT and CDR2 SNEGSKA (reference sequence). Between the trimmed V and J ends, which lost 3 bases and 0 bases, there was a span of 6 bases. Here the CDR3 reads CSASDLAKNIQYF. CDR3 nucleotides: TGCAGTGCTAGTGACCTAGCCAAAAACATTCAGTACTTC.

The chain has TRBV15 and TRBJ2-6; D possibly corresponds to TRBD1 (8 bases). Germline assignment: CDR1 LNHNV and CDR2 YYDKDF (reference sequence). The CDR3 totals 22 residues. Trimming removed 3 bases at V and 2 bases at J, with 29 bases between. CDR3 nucleotides: TGTGCCACCAGCAGCGATCGGGAGGCAGGGGGCTCATTTCTCGCTGGGGCCAACGTCCTGACTTTC. Translating it yields CATSSDREAGGSFLAGANVLTF.

The V and J genes are TRBV24-1 and TRBJ1-5; a possible D gene is TRBD1 (5 bases). The ends were cut back, 2 bases at V and 1 base at J, with 5 bases in the middle. The CDR3 has 14 amino acids. The germline V gene has CDR1 KGHDR and CDR2 SFDVKD. The CDR3 protein is CATSDWGSNQPQHF. DNA for the CDR3: TGTGCCACCAGTGATTGGGGGAGCAATCAGCCCCAGCATTTT.

This clonotype was detected ten times or more. The chain carries TRBV7-8 and TRBJ2-7; 7 bases align to TRBD2. Germline V gene lookup returns CDR1 SGHVS and CDR2 FQNEAQ. This CDR3 spans 13 amino acids. Germline trimming cut 4 bases from V and 3 bases from J; bases unmatched to any gene: 3. The CDR3 region has the DNA TGTGCCAGCAGCTCATGGACTAGCTACGAGCAGTACGTC. Its translation: CASSSWTSYEQYV.

The chain uses TRBV7-2 and TRBJ2-7; D is undetermined. The ends were cut back, 8 bases at V and 3 bases at J, with 11 bases in the middle. The germline CDR1 and CDR2 sequences are SGHTA and FQGNSA. The CDR3 is made up of 12 amino acids. CDR3 DNA: TGTGCCAGCCGCGCCCAAGACTACGAGCAGTACTTC. This codes for CASRAQDYEQYF.

Only a few counts were recorded for this clonotype. The V gene is TRBV7-2, the J gene TRBJ2-7, with 7 positions matching TRBD2. The length of the CDR3 is 15 residues. Per germline, CDR1 SGHTA and CDR2 FQGNSA. V lost 1 base, J lost 2 bases, and 5 bases stayed unmatched. The CDR3 protein is CASSLGEGSTYEQYF. DNA of the CDR3: TGTGCCAGCAGCTTAGGGGAGGGGTCGACCTACGAGCAGTACTTC.